These 27 T cell receptor beta chains originate from one sample sequenced in a study of cytomegalovirus exposure and HLA in healthy donors. Researchers ran the PCR with 60 Vbeta and 13 Jbeta primers. TCRdb keeps only in-frame clones here, not all; method: immunoSEQ multiplex PCR. The sample includes about 190,000 clones, roughly 80% of them seen just once. Sequences were obtained from PBMCs. These receptors originate from a boy aged 5-17 years in good health and CMV-seronegative.

V gene TRBV30 combines with J gene TRBJ2-2; 12 nucleotides line up with TRBD2. The CDR3 is 18 amino acids. Trimming took 1 base from V and 2 from J; bases not matched to a gene: 8. CDR1 and CDR2 (germline): GTSNPN, SVGIG (reference sequence). The CDR3 DNA follows: TGTGCCTGGAGTGGTACTAGCGGGAGGAAAAAAAACACCGGGGAGCTGTTTTTT. Protein sequence: CAWSGTSGRKKNTGELFF.

This rearrangement joins TRBV5-1 to TRBJ1-1, with D maybe TRBD1 (5 bases). This CDR3 spans 14 amino acids. Per germline, CDR1 SGHRS and CDR2 YFSETQ. V lost 0 bases and J 6 bases, leaving 12 bases between the germline ends. In DNA, the CDR3 is TGCGCCAGCAGCTTGGCGGTTCAGGGCTCTGAAGCTTTCTTT. Amino acids: CASSLAVQGSEAFF.

The CDR3 region has the DNA TGTGCCAGCACCAACGAGGGACTAGCGGGAGGAGAGACCCAGTACTTC. Protein product: CASTNEGLAGGETQYF. This rearrangement joins TRBV9 to TRBJ2-5; 15 bases fit TRBD2. Per germline, CDR1 SGDLS and CDR2 YYNGEE. This CDR3 has 16 amino acids. The ends lost 6 bases at V and 4 bases at J; junction bases unmatched: 7.

The chain links TRBV5-6 to TRBJ2-5; the match to TRBD2 covers 10 bases. CDR1 and CDR2 from the germline V gene are SGHDT and YYEEEE. The CDR3 extends over 15 amino acids. Unmatched junction bases numbered 6, after V lost 2 bases and J lost 5 bases. In nucleotides, the CDR3 is TGTGCCAGCAGCTTCGCTAGCGGGAGTGGGGAGACCCAGTACTTC. Its translation is CASSFASGSGETQYF.

This clone was seen a handful of times. The chain joins TRBV28 to TRBJ2-7; tentative D call: TRBD2 (6 bases). CDR1 is MDHEN, CDR2 SYDVKM, per germline. Trimming shortened V by 3 bases and J by 3 bases, and 15 bases separated the two germline ends. The CDR3 runs to 15 residues. The CDR3 DNA follows: TGTGCCAGCAGTTTCGCTAGCGCGTTCGACTACGAGCAGTACTTC. Translating it yields CASSFASAFDYEQYF.

The chain links TRBV27 to TRBJ2-2, with D possibly TRBD1 on 6 matching bases. The CDR3 length is 16 residues. Germline CDR1 is MNHEY and CDR2 is SMNVEV (reference sequence). Trimming removed 0 bases from V and 5 bases from J, with 13 bases in between. In nucleotides, the CDR3 is TGTGCCAGCAGTTTATCGTACCTAGGGGGAACCGGGGAGCTGTTTTTT. Protein product: CASSLSYLGGTGELFF.

The V and J genes are TRBV5-1 and TRBJ1-2; D is unclear. Trimming pared 4 bases from V and 2 bases from J, leaving 9 bases between. Germline CDR1 SGHRS, CDR2 YFSETQ. This CDR3 has 13 residues. In DNA, the CDR3 is TGCGCCAGCAGCCTTGGGAGGAACTATGGCTACACCTTC. As protein: CASSLGRNYGYTF.

Concerning this clone: The sample carries other DNA sequences with the same CDR3. The chain employs TRBV5-4 and TRBJ2-5; TRBD2 agrees at 8 bases. V lost 1 base, J lost 1 base, and 6 bases stayed unmatched. The V gene's germline CDR1 is SGHNT and CDR2 YYREEE (reference sequence). This CDR3 has 16 residues. The DNA of the CDR3 is TGTGCCAGCAGCTTGAGATTAGCGGGGAGCCAAGAGACCCAGTACTTC. It yields the protein CASSLRLAGSQETQYF.

The chain couples TRBV19 to TRBJ1-1, with D possibly matching TRBD1 (5 bases). Trimming removed 4 bases at V and 3 bases at J, with 12 bases between. Germline values: CDR1 LNHDA, CDR2 SQIVND (reference sequence). CDR3 length: 14 amino acids. In DNA, the CDR3 is TGTGCCAGTAGTAATAGGGGCGAAGACACTGAAGCTTTCTTT. It codes for CASSNRGEDTEAFF. The complete variable domain, with remaining parts taken from reference TRBV19 and TRBJ1-1, reads DGGITQSPKYLFRKEGQNVTLSCEQNLNHDAMYWYRQDPGQGLRLIYYSQIVNDFQKGDIAEGYSVSREKKESFPLTVTSAQKNPTAFYLCASSNRGEDTEAFFGQGTRLTVV.

CDR3 loop: CASSLGPKETQYF. CDR3 nucleotides: TGTGCCAGCAGTTTAGGGCCGAAAGAGACCCAGTACTTC. The chain joins TRBV28 to TRBJ2-5; D is ambiguous. Germline V gene data show CDR1 as MDHEN and CDR2 as SYDVKM. The CDR3 extends over 13 amino acids. Trimming took off 2 bases at V and 3 bases at J, with 7 bases between the two ends.

There are a few counts of this clone. The rearrangement uses TRBV21-1 and TRBJ2-1; the tabulated D call, TRBD2, remains unverified against the DNA. TRBV21-1 is recorded as a pseudogene. This CDR3 region has 14 residues. CDR3 DNA sequence: TGTGCCAGCAGCAAAGTTCTTAGCCCGGGGGAGCAGTTCTTC. As protein: CASSKVLSPGEQFF.

The rearrangement joins TRBV7-9 to TRBJ2-5; tentative D call: TRBD1 (5 bases). Germline V gives CDR1 SEHNR, CDR2 FQNEAQ (reference sequence). The germline V and J ends were trimmed by 1 base and 4 bases, with 10 bases remaining between them. This CDR3 has 14 amino acids. Written as DNA, the CDR3 is TGTGCCAGCAGCTTAGTGGGGCGCTTAGAGACCCAGTACTTC. Amino acids: CASSLVGRLETQYF. The variable domain in full, with the rest retrieved from reference TRBV7-9 and TRBJ2-5, is DTGVSQNPRHKITKRGQNVTFRCDPISEHNRLYWYRQTLGQGPEFLTYFQNEAQLEKSRLLSDRFSAERPKGSFSTLEIQRTEQGDSAMYLCASSLVGRLETQYFGPGTRLLVL.

This clone was picked up one time. V is TRBV4-3 and J is TRBJ1-2; a possible D gene is TRBD1 (6 bases). V gave up 0 bases and J gave up 8 bases, with 16 bases separating them. CDR1 is LGHNA, CDR2 YSLEER, per germline. The CDR3 spans 15 residues. The CDR3, as DNA: TGCGCCAGCAGCCAAGATAATAACAGGGTAGGCGGCTACACCTTC. Translating it yields CASSQDNNRVGGYTF.

The chain has TRBV2 and TRBJ1-1; no firm D call. Germline V gives CDR1 SNHLY, CDR2 FYNNEI. The CDR3 extends over 13 amino acids. Trimming took 7 bases from V and 1 from J, leaving 10 bases between them. The chain's CDR3 is CASTREQNTEAFF. The CDR3 nucleotides are TGTGCCAGCACCCGGGAGCAGAACACTGAAGCTTTCTTT.

The rearrangement uses TRBV15 and TRBJ2-3; weak D call: TRBD2 (6 bases). V lost 5 bases and J lost 5, with 17 bases in between. Germline V lookup: CDR1 LNHNV, CDR2 YYDKDF (reference sequence). This CDR3 contains 15 residues. CDR3 loop: CATSGRDGGVDTQYF. The DNA for the CDR3 is TGTGCCACCAGCGGCCGGGACGGCGGGGTAGATACGCAGTATTTT.

The chain has TRBV5-1 and TRBJ1-2; 7 bases align to TRBD1. Germline V gene data show CDR1 as SGHRS and CDR2 as YFSETQ. V was pared by 6 bases and J by 3 bases, with 2 bases of the junction left unmatched. The CDR3 has 12 residues. The CDR3 DNA reads as TGCGCCAGCACCGGACAGGACTATGGCTACACCTTC. Translated, it gives CASTGQDYGYTF.

The rearrangement joins TRBV4-1 to TRBJ1-5; D might be TRBD1 (6 bases). Germline CDR1 MGHRA, CDR2 YSYEKL. Trimming removed 4 bases from V and 6 bases from J, with 10 bases in between. This CDR3 spans 13 amino acids. CDR3 region: CASSRSRGQPQHF. The CDR3 nucleotides are TGCGCCAGCAGCCGCTCCAGGGGTCAGCCCCAGCATTTT.

A remark on this clone: The junction differs from germline at one of its ends, possibly a read error. The rearrangement links TRBV4-2 to TRBJ2-7; D unclear. The CDR3 covers 13 residues. Per germline, CDR1 LGHNA and CDR2 YNFKEQ. CDR3 nucleotides: TGTGCCAGCAGCCAAGAGAGAGGATCTGATATGAACTTC. It codes for CASSQERGSDMNF.

The genes are TRBV6-5 and TRBJ2-2; D not resolved. V lost 5 bases and J lost 2, with 6 bases in between. The length of the CDR3 is 13 residues. Germline loops: CDR1 MNHEY, CDR2 SVGAGI. The CDR3 loop reads CASSTANTGELFF. For the CDR3, the DNA is TGTGCCAGCAGTACAGCCAACACCGGGGAGCTGTTTTTT.

The V gene is TRBV10-3, the J gene TRBJ2-7; the match to TRBD1 covers 9 bases. The germline CDR1 and CDR2 sequences are ENHRY and SYGVKD. Trimming at V came to 8 bases and at J to 2 bases, leaving 4 bases not matched to a gene. The CDR3 extends over 13 amino acids. The CDR3 reads CAIRGDRAYEQYF. CDR3 bases: TGTGCCATCCGCGGGGACAGGGCCTACGAGCAGTACTTC.

In its sample, this clone was seen a few times. This sequence joins TRBV15 and TRBJ2-5; no firm D call. V lost 3 bases and J 4 bases, leaving 12 bases between the germline ends. The germline gives CDR1 LNHNV, CDR2 YYDKDF (reference sequence). The CDR3 spans 14 residues. CDR3 nucleotides: TGTGCCACCAGCAGGGTCGCTAGGAGAGAGACCCAGTACTTC. Translated: CATSRVARRETQYF.

V usage is TRBV13 and J usage is TRBJ2-7, with 7 nucleotides matching TRBD1. V gave up 5 bases and J gave up 2 bases; unmatched junction bases: 6. The CDR3 has 14 amino acids. Germline V gene lookup returns CDR1 PRHDT and CDR2 FYEKMQ (reference sequence). The CDR3 region has the DNA TGTGCCAGCAGCCCTCGACAGGGACCCTACGAGCAGTACTTC. Translation gives CASSPRQGPYEQYF.

The chain uses TRBV6-1 and TRBJ2-1; TRBD2 agrees at 9 bases. Germline CDR1 and CDR2: MNHNS and SASEGT. V was clipped by 3 bases and J by 7 bases; unmatched bases: 7. CDR3 length: 15 residues. As DNA, the CDR3 is TGTGCCAGCAGTGAGCTGCCCAGCGGGGGGAATGAGCAGTTCTTC. Its protein product is CASSELPSGGNEQFF.

This chain links TRBV18 with TRBJ1-5, with D tentatively TRBD1 (5 bases). V shed 5 bases and J shed 0 bases, with 8 bases lying between them. The CDR3 spans 14 residues. Germline loops: CDR1 KGHSH, CDR2 LQKENI. The CDR3 nucleotides are TGTGCCAGCTCAGCAGACAGTAGCAATCAGCCCCAGCATTTT. This encodes CASSADSSNQPQHF.

Only a few counts were recorded for this clone. This sequence joins TRBV7-2 and TRBJ2-7, with D perhaps matching TRBD1 (6 bases). V shed 5 bases and J shed 0 bases, with 11 bases lying between them. Germline assignment: CDR1 SGHTA and CDR2 FQGNSA. The CDR3 loop spans 14 amino acids. The CDR3 DNA follows: TGTGCCAGCAGCCGAGGACAGAGCTCCTACGAGCAGTACTTC. Its protein product is CASSRGQSSYEQYF.

This clone was found a few times. This sequence joins TRBV5-8 and TRBJ2-7; no clear D. The CDR3 loop spans 12 amino acids. Trimming removed 0 bases from V and 6 bases from J, with 7 bases in between. CDR1 SGHTS and CDR2 YDEGEE come from the germline V gene. The CDR3 region is CASSLAEAEQYF. The CDR3 DNA reads TGTGCCAGCAGCTTGGCCGAGGCCGAGCAGTACTTC.

V usage is TRBV6-1 and J usage is TRBJ2-7; no clear D. The CDR3 consists of 11 residues. CDR1 is MNHNS and CDR2 is SASEGT in the germline V gene. Trimming cost V 2 bases and J 6 bases, with 5 bases left between them. CDR3 DNA: TGTGCCAGCAGTGAATCGGTCGAGCAGTACTTC. Protein sequence: CASSESVEQYF.